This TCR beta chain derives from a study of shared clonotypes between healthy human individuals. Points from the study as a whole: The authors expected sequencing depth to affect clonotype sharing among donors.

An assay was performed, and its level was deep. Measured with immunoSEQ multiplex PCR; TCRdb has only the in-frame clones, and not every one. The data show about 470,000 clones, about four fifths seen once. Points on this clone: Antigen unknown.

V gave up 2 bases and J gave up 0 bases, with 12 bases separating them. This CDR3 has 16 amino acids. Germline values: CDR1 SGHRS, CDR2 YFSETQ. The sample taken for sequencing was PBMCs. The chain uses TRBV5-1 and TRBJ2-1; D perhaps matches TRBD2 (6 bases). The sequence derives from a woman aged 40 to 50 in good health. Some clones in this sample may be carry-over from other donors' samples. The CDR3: CASSFLTAGSYNEQFF. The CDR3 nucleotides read TGCGCCAGCAGCTTTTTGACAGCGGGCTCCTACAATGAGCAGTTCTTC.